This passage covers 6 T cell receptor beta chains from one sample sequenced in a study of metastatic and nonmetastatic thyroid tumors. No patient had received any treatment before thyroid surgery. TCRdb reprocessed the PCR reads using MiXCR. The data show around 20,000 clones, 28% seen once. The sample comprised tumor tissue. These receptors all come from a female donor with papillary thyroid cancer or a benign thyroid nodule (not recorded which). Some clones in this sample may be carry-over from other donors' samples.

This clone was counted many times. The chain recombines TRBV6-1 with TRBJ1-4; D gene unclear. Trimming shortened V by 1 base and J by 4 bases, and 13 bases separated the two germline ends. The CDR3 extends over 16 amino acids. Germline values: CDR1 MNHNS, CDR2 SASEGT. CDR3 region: CASSEVGGLINEKLFF. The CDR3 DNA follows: TGTGCCAGCAGTGAAGTCGGAGGACTGATTAATGAAAAACTGTTTTTT.

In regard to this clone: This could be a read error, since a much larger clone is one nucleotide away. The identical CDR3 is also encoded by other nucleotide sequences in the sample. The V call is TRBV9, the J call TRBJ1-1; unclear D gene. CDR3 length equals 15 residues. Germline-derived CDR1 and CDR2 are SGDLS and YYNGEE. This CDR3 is CASSEGAASNTEAFF. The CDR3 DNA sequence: TGTGCCAGCAGCGAGGGAGCAGCCTCGAACACTGAGGCTTTCTTT.

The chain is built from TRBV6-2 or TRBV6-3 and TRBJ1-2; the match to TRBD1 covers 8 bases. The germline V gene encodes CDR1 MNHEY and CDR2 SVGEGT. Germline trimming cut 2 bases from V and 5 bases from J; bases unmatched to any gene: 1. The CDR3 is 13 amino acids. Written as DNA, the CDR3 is TGTGCCAGCAGTTACAGGACAGGGTATGGCTACACCTTC. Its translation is CASSYRTGYGYTF.

The CDR3 nucleotides read TGCGCCAGCAGCTGGCAGGACTCTGGGGCCAACGTCCTGACTTTC. It codes for CASSWQDSGANVLTF. The chain couples TRBV5-1 to TRBJ2-6, with D uncertain. Per the germline V gene, CDR1 is SGHRS and CDR2 is YFSETQ. Trimming took 3 bases from V and 0 from J, leaving 7 bases between them. The CDR3 has 15 residues.

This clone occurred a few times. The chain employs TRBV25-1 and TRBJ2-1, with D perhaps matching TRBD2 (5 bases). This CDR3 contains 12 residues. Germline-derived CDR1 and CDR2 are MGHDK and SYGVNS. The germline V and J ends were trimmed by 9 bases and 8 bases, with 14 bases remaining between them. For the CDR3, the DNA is TGTGCCAGAAATGAAGGAGGCCATGAGCAGTTCTTC. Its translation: CARNEGGHEQFF.

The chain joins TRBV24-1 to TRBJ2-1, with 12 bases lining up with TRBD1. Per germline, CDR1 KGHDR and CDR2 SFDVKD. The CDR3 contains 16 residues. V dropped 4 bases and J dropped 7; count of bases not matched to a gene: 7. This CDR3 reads CATSDPGTGGVNEQFF. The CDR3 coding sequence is TGTGCCACCAGTGACCCCGGGACAGGGGGCGTGAATGAGCAGTTCTTC.